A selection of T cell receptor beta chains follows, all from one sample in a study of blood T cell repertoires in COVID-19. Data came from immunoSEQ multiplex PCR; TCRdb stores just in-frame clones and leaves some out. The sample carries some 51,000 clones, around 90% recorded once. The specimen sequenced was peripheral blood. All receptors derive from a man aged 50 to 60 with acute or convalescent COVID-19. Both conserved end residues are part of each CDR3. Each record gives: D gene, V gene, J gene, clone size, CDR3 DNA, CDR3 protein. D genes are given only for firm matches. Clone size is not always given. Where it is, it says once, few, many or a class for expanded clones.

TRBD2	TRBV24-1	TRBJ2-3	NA	TGTGCCACCAGTGATCGGATAGCGGGGGCCACAGATACGCAGTATTTT	CATSDRIAGATDTQYF
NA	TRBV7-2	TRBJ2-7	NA	TGTGCCAGCTACCCCGGAGGGGGGGGGCTTTACGAGCAGTACTTC	CASYPGGGGLYEQYF
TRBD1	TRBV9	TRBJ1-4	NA	TGTGCCAGCAGCGAGACAGGGGATAATGAAAAACTGTTTTTT	CASSETGDNEKLFF
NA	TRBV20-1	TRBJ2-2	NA	TGCAGTGCTAGTACAGGGAGCCACACCGGGGAGCTGTTTTTT	CSASTGSHTGELFF
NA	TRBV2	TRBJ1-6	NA	TGTGCCACCGAGGGCAGGTGGAGTTCACCCCTCCACTTT	CATEGRWSSPLHF
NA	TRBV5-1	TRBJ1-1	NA	TGCGCCAGCAGCTCGCAGGGTTGGACTGAAGCTTTCTTT	CASSSQGWTEAFF
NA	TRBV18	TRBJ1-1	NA	TGTGCCAGCTCACACGAACAGGGTAGGAACACTGAAGCTTTCTTT	CASSHEQGRNTEAFF
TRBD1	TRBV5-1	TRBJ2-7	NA	TGCGCCAGCAGCCCCTCTAGGGCAGGGGGCGTTAGAGACGAGCAGTACTTC	CASSPSRAGGVRDEQYF
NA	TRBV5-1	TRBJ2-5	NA	TGCGCCAGCAGCTTGGATAGGCCTAGAGAGACCCAGTACTTC	CASSLDRPRETQYF
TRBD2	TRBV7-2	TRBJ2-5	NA	TGTGCCAGCAGTCTTGGGGGGGAAGAGACCCAGTACTTC	CASSLGGEETQYF
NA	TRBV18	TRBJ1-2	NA	TGTGCCAGCTCATTTCTCCAGGGATACAAGGATGGCTACACCTTC	CASSFLQGYKDGYTF
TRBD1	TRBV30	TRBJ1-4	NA	TGTGCCTGGAGTCCGTACAGGGGGCGGGATGAAAAACTGTTTTTT	CAWSPYRGRDEKLFF
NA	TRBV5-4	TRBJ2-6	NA	TGTGCCAGCAGAGGAGACAGGAGATCTGGGGCCAACGTCCTGACTTTC	CASRGDRRSGANVLTF
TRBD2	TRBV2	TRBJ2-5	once	TGTGCCAGCAGTGAACTAGCGGGGGTAGAGACCCAGTACTTC	CASSELAGVETQYF
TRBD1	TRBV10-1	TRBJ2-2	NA	TGCGCCAGCAGTGGGTTATCCGGACAGGGGGCTGCCAACACCGGGGAGCTGTTTTTT	CASSGLSGQGAANTGELFF
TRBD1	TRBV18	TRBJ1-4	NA	TGTGCCAGCTCACCCGGGACAGTGAATGAAAAACTGTTTTTT	CASSPGTVNEKLFF
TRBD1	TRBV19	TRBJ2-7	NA	TGTGCCAGTAGTCCCCGAGTCGGGACAGGGGGGTACGAGCAGTACTTC	CASSPRVGTGGYEQYF
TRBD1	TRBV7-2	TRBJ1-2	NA	TGTGCCAGCAGCCCTATCGGGACAGGAAGTTCTGGCTACACCTTC	CASSPIGTGSSGYTF
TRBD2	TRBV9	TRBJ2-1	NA	TGTGCCAGCAATGTAGCGGGGGGGCTCGACAATGAGCAGTTCTTC	CASNVAGGLDNEQFF
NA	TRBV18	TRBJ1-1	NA	TGTGCCAGCTCACCCCAGGGCATGAACACTGAAGCTTTCTTT	CASSPQGMNTEAFF
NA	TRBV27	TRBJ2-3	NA	TGTGCCAGCAGTGTCCAGGCTAGCACAGATACGCAGTATTTT	CASSVQASTDTQYF
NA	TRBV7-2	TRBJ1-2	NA	TGTGCCAGCAGCTCGGTATATGCGGCGTCTGGCTACACCTTC	CASSSVYAASGYTF
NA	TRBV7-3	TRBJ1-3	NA	TGTGCCAGCAGCTTAACTATTACGAGGGGGACCTCTGGAAACACCATATATTTT	CASSLTITRGTSGNTIYF
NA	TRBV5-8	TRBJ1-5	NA	TGTGCCAGCACTCTAGGCAGGGTACAACAGCCCCAGCATTTT	CASTLGRVQQPQHF
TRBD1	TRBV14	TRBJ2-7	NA	TGTGCCAGCAGCCCCGCAGGGGGCTTAACCTACGAGCAGTACTTC	CASSPAGGLTYEQYF
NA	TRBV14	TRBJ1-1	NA	TGTGCCAGCAGCCAAGCCGGACAACGCACTGAAGCTTTCTTT	CASSQAGQRTEAFF
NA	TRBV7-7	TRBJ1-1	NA	TGTGCCAGCAGCTTAGAGGGGGAAGCTTTCTTT	CASSLEGEAFF
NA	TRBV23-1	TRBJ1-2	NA	TGCGCCAGCGGAAACCGCAGGATCGGATTTTATGGCTACACCTTC	CASGNRRIGFYGYTF
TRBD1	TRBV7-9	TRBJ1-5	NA	TGTGCCAGCAGCTCGACAGGGCTTAGCAATCAGCCCCAGCATTTT	CASSSTGLSNQPQHF
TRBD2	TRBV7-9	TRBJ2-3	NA	TGTGCCAGCAGGCCCAATGCGGGGGTGCAGTATTTT	CASRPNAGVQYF
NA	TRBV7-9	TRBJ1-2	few	TGTGCCAGCAGCGTTGCTGGAGGTGGCTACACCTTC	CASSVAGGGYTF
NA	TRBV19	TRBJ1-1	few	TGTGCCAGTAGTATACGGGGGAACACTGAAGCTTTCTTT	CASSIRGNTEAFF
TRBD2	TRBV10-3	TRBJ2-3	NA	TGTGCCATCAGCTCCAGCGGGGGGGCCGGAGATACGCAGTATTTT	CAISSSGGAGDTQYF